This T cell receptor (beta chain) was captured in a study of tumor-infiltrating lymphocytes in primary liver carcinoma. Across the whole study: Sequencing of the samples generated roughly 3.5 to 7.13 million productive TCRbeta reads, with similar yields across tissue types. Study observations and caveats: Only about 7.5-25% of top clones were detected in all five tumor regions. Paired tumor-adjacent and tumor-blood samples overlapped less than tumor region pairs did.

cDNA specific to TCR beta was made from around 470 ng of total RNA, with a constant-region primer employed for priming. Three rounds of nested multiplex PCR with slightly modified ARM-PCR produced TCR beta libraries. Running around 10 cycles apiece, the first two PCR rounds relied on TRBV1-TRBV30 forward primers together with a C-beta reverse primer. TCRdb itself ran the multiplex PCR reads through MiXCR, one entry per CDR3 protein. The data show approximately 74,000 distinct CDR3 sequences, with 71% seen just once and 12% to 15% held by the top ten. There are a few counts of this clonotype. Its antigen is not identified. This sequence may be a read error, since a much larger clone differs from it by one base. Each 20-30 mg portion of unsorted bulk tissue served as the source for co-extraction of RNA and DNA. There were only treatment-naive patients, all with chronic HBV infection. This CDR3 is 15 amino acids long. In germline, CDR1 is SGHTS, CDR2 YDEGEE.

The chain couples TRBV5-8 to TRBJ2-3, with TRBD2 matching 9 bases. The receptor comes from a woman aged 55 to 70 with primary liver carcinoma and hepatitis B virus infection. Material: liver tumor tissue from sampling region 4. Specified subset: tumor region T4, right-lateral pole. CDR3 DNA: TGTGCCAGCAGCCCCGAGGGGACTAGCACAGATACGCGGTATTTT. Translating it yields CASSPEGTSTDTRYF.